This T cell receptor beta chain appears in the sequencing data of a study of T-cell memory formation after mild COVID-19. Overall study results and limits: Clones that contracted from day 15 to 85 were balanced CD4/CD8, while later expanders leaned CD4+. A subset of responding clones appeared in pre-infection memory, suggesting cross-reactive memory joined.

CDR3 length: 14 amino acids. The V segment lost 6 bases and the J segment 5 bases; nucleotides outside the gene matches: 6. TCRalpha and TCRbeta libraries used 5'RACE with constant-segment primers and UMIs. One entry per CDR3 protein, called by TCRdb with MiXCR from the 5' RACE reads. The sample holds 280,000 or so distinct CDR3 sequences; roughly 8.2% are singletons and the top ten take roughly 23%. Ten or more counts support this clonotype. The antigen remains undetermined. This TCR derives from a man aged 18 to 35 who had mild COVID-19 (a few samples of this study predate the infection). Cell type and time point are not known. The chain has TRBV12-3 or TRBV12-4 and TRBJ2-5, with TRBD1 matching 10 bases. Source material: PBMCs or a T cell subset sorted from them (not recorded which). CDR3 sequence (DNA): TGTGCCAGCAGCCGGGACAGGGGAGGGGAGACCCAGTACTTC. This translates into CASSRDRGGETQYF.